Presented here are 20 T cell receptor beta chains from one specimen sequenced in a study of cytomegalovirus exposure and HLA in healthy donors. PCR amplification relied on 60 Vbeta primers (plus 13 Jbeta primers). Sequencing used immunoSEQ multiplex PCR; TCRdb keeps in-frame clones, though not all of them. The sample records tens of thousands of clones, 78% being singletons. Sequenced sample: PBMCs. All receptors derive from a male donor in good health and CMV-seropositive.

This clone has only a few counts. The chain employs TRBV4-2 and TRBJ2-1, with a possible D match to TRBD1 (6 bases). Germline CDR1 reads LGHNA; CDR2 reads YNFKEQ. The CDR3 loop spans 15 amino acids. Trimming left V 5 bases short and J 3 bases short, with 14 bases between. The CDR3 nucleotides are TGTGCCAGCAGCATTGGGACACTGGTCTACAATGAGCAGTTCTTC. This translates into CASSIGTLVYNEQFF.

V and J are TRBV7-2 and TRBJ2-7; no firm D call. Per the germline V gene, CDR1 is SGHTA and CDR2 is FQGNSA. V gave up 0 bases and J gave up 1 base, with 4 bases separating them. The CDR3 covers 13 residues. The CDR3 spells CASSLARSYEQYF. Here the CDR3 DNA reads TGTGCCAGCAGCTTAGCCAGGTCCTACGAGCAGTACTTC.

This clone came up a few times. This chain joins TRBV6-5 and TRBJ1-1; tentative D call: TRBD1 (6 bases). This CDR3 has 13 residues. From germline, CDR1 is MNHEY and CDR2 SVGAGI. V gave up 5 bases and J gave up 4 bases, with 11 bases separating them. DNA of the CDR3: TGTGCCAGCAGTACGCAGGGGACCACTGAAGCTTTCTTT. It is translated as CASSTQGTTEAFF.

This CDR3 reads CASSQVLSETGGYTF. CDR3 DNA: TGTGCCAGCAGCCAAGTTCTCTCCGAGACCGGGGGCTACACCTTC. The V and J genes are TRBV14 and TRBJ1-2; D is undetermined. There are 15 residues in the CDR3. Trimming removed 1 base at V and 8 bases at J, with 17 bases between. From germline, CDR1 is SGHDN and CDR2 FVKESK.

This chain uses TRBV2 with TRBJ2-5; 10 positions match TRBD2. J was trimmed by 5 bases and V by 2 bases; bases with no gene match: 2. The V gene's germline CDR1 is SNHLY and CDR2 FYNNEI. The CDR3 loop spans 14 amino acids. CDR3 sequence: CASSEKREGETQYF. CDR3 coding DNA: TGTGCCAGCAGTGAAAAGCGGGAGGGTGAGACCCAGTACTTC.

This clone was detected only once. CDR3 sequence: CAWGTGLPTGELFF. CDR3 in DNA: TGTGCCTGGGGCACAGGGCTTCCCACCGGGGAGCTGTTTTTT. The chain couples TRBV30 to TRBJ2-2; tentatively, D is TRBD1 (6 bases). CDR1 is GTSNPN and CDR2 is SVGIG in the germline V gene (reference sequence). The CDR3 runs 14 residues. V dropped 5 bases and J dropped 4 bases, with 14 bases sitting between them.

This rearrangement joins TRBV19 to TRBJ1-5, with 7 bases identical to TRBD1. The length of the CDR3 is 15 residues. Germline assignment: CDR1 LNHDA and CDR2 SQIVND (reference sequence). V shed 7 bases and J 3 bases; nucleotides not matched to a gene: 9. CDR3 in amino acids: CASMVTGKINQPQHF. In DNA, the CDR3 is TGTGCCAGTATGGTGACAGGGAAAATCAATCAGCCCCAGCATTTT.

V gene TRBV7-2 combines with J gene TRBJ1-2, with 8 bases matching TRBD1. The junction had 3 bases not matched to a gene; V was cut back by 1 base and J by 2 bases. This CDR3 comprises 15 residues. Germline-derived CDR1 and CDR2 are SGHTA and FQGNSA. The CDR3 nucleotides are TGTGCCAGCAGCTTAGACAACAGGGGGAACTATGGCTACACCTTC. This sequence encodes CASSLDNRGNYGYTF. Combining the CDR3 with reference TRBV7-2 and TRBJ1-2 gives the whole variable domain GAGVSQSPSNKVTEKGKDVELRCDPISGHTALYWYRQSLGQGLEFLIYFQGNSAPDKSGLPSDRFSAERTGGSVSTLTIQRTQQEDSAVYLCASSLDNRGNYGYTFGSGTRLTVV.

CDR3 sequence: CASSASRDRVEQYF. The CDR3, as DNA: TGCGCCAGCAGTGCGTCCCGGGACAGGGTCGAGCAGTACTTC. The genes are TRBV10-1 and TRBJ2-7, with 9 positions matching TRBD1. Germline V CDR1 and CDR2: WNHNN, SYGVQD (reference sequence). V was clipped by 4 bases and J by 6 bases; unmatched bases: 7. The CDR3 extends over 14 amino acids.

The V call is TRBV2, the J call TRBJ2-5; perhaps TRBD2 as D (5 bases). This CDR3 spans 12 amino acids. Germline V gene sequence: CDR1 SNHLY, CDR2 FYNNEI. V shed 7 bases and J shed 5 bases, with 11 bases lying between them. CDR3 amino acids: CASKLLGETQYF. The CDR3 nucleotides read TGTGCCAGCAAGCTACTAGGGGAGACCCAGTACTTC. Using reference TRBV2 and TRBJ2-5 for the parts outside the CDR3, the full variable domain is EPEVTQTPSHQVTQMGQEVILRCVPISNHLYFYWYRQILGQKVEFLVSFYNNEISEKSEIFDDQFSVERPDGSNFTLKIRSTKLEDSAMYFCASKLLGETQYFGPGTRLLVL.

The rearrangement links TRBV11-3 to TRBJ2-1; no definite D call. Germline V gene lookup returns CDR1 SGHNT and CDR2 YENEEA. This CDR3 comprises 14 residues. Trimming took off 1 base at V and 1 base at J, with 5 bases between the two ends. CDR3 loop: CASSLGASYNEQFF. CDR3 bases: TGTGCCAGCAGCTTAGGGGCTTCCTACAATGAGCAGTTCTTC. The full variable domain, its missing parts supplied by reference TRBV11-3 and TRBJ2-1, is EAGVVQSPRYKIIEKKQPVAFWCNPISGHNTLYWYLQNLGQGPELLIRYENEEAVDDSQLPKDRFSAERLKGVDSTLKIQPAELGDSAVYLCASSLGASYNEQFFGPGTRLTVL.

This chain uses TRBV2 with TRBJ2-3; D is possibly TRBD2 (5 bases). Germline V gene data show CDR1 as SNHLY and CDR2 as FYNNEI. The CDR3 extends over 17 amino acids. Trimming took off 0 bases at V and 4 bases at J, with 17 bases between the two ends. The CDR3 here is CASSEARSSAVSDTQYF. The CDR3 bases are TGTGCCAGCAGTGAAGCTCGGAGTAGCGCCGTTTCAGATACGCAGTATTTT.

This clone is a singleton in its sample. This chain joins TRBV5-1 and TRBJ2-7, with D perhaps matching TRBD1 (6 bases). With 3 bases removed from V and 5 bases from J, the gap between germline ends came to 12 bases. The CDR3 extends over 13 amino acids. Germline-derived CDR1 and CDR2 are SGHRS and YFSETQ. The CDR3 DNA reads as TGCGCCAGCAGCTCTAGGACAGAAAACGAGCAGTACTTC. This sequence encodes CASSSRTENEQYF.

This chain links TRBV4-1 with TRBJ2-3; D is unresolved. CDR1 is MGHRA, CDR2 YSYEKL, per germline. This CDR3 has 13 residues. V was cut by 4 bases and J by 2 bases, with 7 bases left in between. DNA of the CDR3: TGCGCCAGCAGCCTACAGCTCACAGATACGCAGTATTTT. This codes for CASSLQLTDTQYF.

The gene calls are TRBV29-1 and TRBJ2-5; possible D gene TRBD1, 5 bases. This CDR3 is built from 11 residues. Between the trimmed V and J ends, which lost 4 bases and 4 bases, there was a span of 7 bases. Germline V CDR1 and CDR2: SQVTM, ANQGSEA. CDR3 in amino acids: CSVGRGETQYF. CDR3 bases: TGCAGCGTTGGAAGGGGAGAGACCCAGTACTTC. The full variable domain, completed using reference TRBV29-1 and TRBJ2-5, is SAVISQKPSRDICQRGTSLTIQCQVDSQVTMMFWYRQQPGQSLTLIATANQGSEATYESGFVIDKFPISRPNLTFSTLTVSNMSPEDSSIYLCSVGRGETQYFGPGTRLLVL.

The V and J genes are TRBV4-1 and TRBJ2-2; 12 bases agree with TRBD2. Germline CDR1 MGHRA, CDR2 YSYEKL. V shed 2 bases, J shed 5 bases, and the junction held 6 bases outside the gene matches. This CDR3 is built from 17 residues. The CDR3 DNA reads TGCGCCAGCAGCCAACCTACTAGCGGGAGGAGAACCGGGGAGCTGTTTTTT. Its protein is CASSQPTSGRRTGELFF.

This clone occurred a few times. The chain recombines TRBV5-4 with TRBJ1-1, with D possibly being TRBD1 (5 bases). The CDR3 has 14 residues. The V and J ends lost 2 bases and 0 bases respectively, with 8 bases between them. Germline-derived CDR1 and CDR2 are SGHNT and YYREEE (reference sequence). CDR3 residues: CASSLWGMNTEAFF. The CDR3 DNA sequence: TGTGCCAGCAGCTTATGGGGCATGAACACTGAAGCTTTCTTT. Full variable domain (remainder filled in from reference TRBV5-4 and TRBJ1-1): ETGVTQSPTHLIKTRGQQVTLRCSSQSGHNTVSWYQQALGQGPQFIFQYYREEENGRGNFPPRFSGLQFPNYSSELNVNALELDDSALYLCASSLWGMNTEAFFGQGTRLTVV.

In DNA form, the CDR3 reads TGTGCCAGCAGTTTAAGCCTTTTAGCGGCCGGTAGGGAAGATACGCAGTATTTT. As protein: CASSLSLLAAGREDTQYF. This chain joins TRBV28 and TRBJ2-3; D might be TRBD2 (6 bases). The germline CDR1 and CDR2 sequences are MDHEN and SYDVKM. This CDR3 has 18 amino acids. Deletions cut 2 bases from V and 5 bases from J, with 23 bases between.

The rearrangement links TRBV7-6 to TRBJ1-5, with D unresolved. The CDR3 is 15 amino acids. From germline, CDR1 is SGHVS and CDR2 FNYEAQ. The V end was cut by 6 bases, the J end by 4 bases, with 16 bases between. This CDR3 reads CASSLNTNLNQPQHF. As DNA, the CDR3 is TGTGCCAGCAGTCTTAACACAAACCTTAATCAGCCCCAGCATTTT.

This sequence joins TRBV11-2 and TRBJ1-2; D is ambiguous. V lost 4 bases and J lost 2, with 11 bases in between. CDR1 and CDR2 (germline): SGHAT, FQNNGV. This CDR3 region has 14 residues. CDR3 DNA: TGTGCCAGCAGCTCTTACCGCGGGAACTATGGCTACACCTTC. Its protein is CASSSYRGNYGYTF.